The clone carrying this TCR beta chain has a count of ten or more. Its antigen is as yet unknown. The germline V gene has CDR1 SNHLY and CDR2 FYNNEI. With 2 bases removed from V and 5 bases from J, the gap between germline ends came to 10 bases. The length of the CDR3 is 14 residues. The source of the sample is a study of early T cells in non-severe SARS-CoV-2 infection. Background on the study: Sequencing input comprised bulk RNA from unsorted whole blood; chain pairing was not available. Regarding the study as a whole: VDJdb matching, biased toward anti-spike CD8 responses, missed private and CD4 specificities.

Unique molecular identifiers were attached to individual cDNA molecules. One entry per CDR3 protein results from TCRdb running MiXCR on the 5' RACE reads. Here the sample spans 55,000 to 65,000 distinct CDR3 sequences, roughly 9.7% being singletons. Sequenced input: whole blood. The chain uses TRBV2 and TRBJ1-5, with unresolved D. The receptor's source is an adult who was a healthcare worker with PCR-confirmed SARS-CoV-2 infection or an uninfected control (not recorded which). CDR3 nucleotide sequence: TGTGCCAGCAGTGAAACAAACCCGGATCAGCCCCAGCATTTT. This gives the protein CASSETNPDQPQHF.